The 14 T cell receptor beta chains listed next were all sequenced from one sample in a study of cytomegalovirus exposure and HLA in healthy donors (TCRdb year 2017). The library was produced with the immunoSEQ multiplex PCR assay. A mixture of 60 forward primers for TCR Vbeta segments and 13 reverse primers for TCR Jbeta segments was used in the multiplex PCR. Not all clones reach the TCRdb copy of this immuneACCESS table, which keeps in-frame sequences only. Checked studies attribute under half of the gap to unresolved V genes and leave the rest unexplained. The sample yields 100,000 or so clones; around 15% were counted once. Around 0.83% of the sample rests with the top ten. What was sequenced was PBMCs. The source of these receptors is a female donor in good health and CMV-seronegative.

This clone occurred once. This chain uses TRBV7-9 with TRBJ2-2, with D possibly matching TRBD2 (6 bases). V dropped 5 bases and J dropped 1 base, with 17 bases sitting between them. There are 17 residues in the CDR3. Germline assignment: CDR1 SEHNR and CDR2 FQNEAQ (reference sequence). The CDR3 reads CASSPTRAGMNTGELFF. The CDR3 bases are TGTGCCAGCAGCCCAACTCGGGCGGGGATGAACACCGGGGAGCTGTTTTTT. The full variable domain, rest sourced from reference TRBV7-9 and TRBJ2-2, is DTGVSQNPRHKITKRGQNVTFRCDPISEHNRLYWYRQTLGQGPEFLTYFQNEAQLEKSRLLSDRFSAERPKGSFSTLEIQRTEQGDSAMYLCASSPTRAGMNTGELFFGEGSRLTVL.

This clone was counted only a few times. The chain couples TRBV7-8 to TRBJ2-1, with TRBD1 identical over 8 bases. V lost 5 bases to trimming and J lost 1 base; unmatched junction nucleotides: 10. Germline CDR1 SGHVS, CDR2 FQNEAQ. The CDR3 is 17 amino acids. This CDR3 is CASSARQGIGSYNEQFF. CDR3 nucleotides: TGTGCCAGCAGCGCGCGACAGGGGATTGGGTCCTACAATGAGCAGTTCTTC.

In this sample, this clone turned up a few times. CDR3: CAWSHTSDTYEQYF. The CDR3 DNA reads as TGTGCCTGGAGTCATACTAGCGATACCTACGAGCAGTACTTC. This chain joins TRBV30 and TRBJ2-7, with 7 bases lining up with TRBD2. CDR1 is GTSNPN and CDR2 is SVGIG in the germline V gene (reference sequence). There are 14 residues in the CDR3. Trimming cost V 2 bases and J 2 bases; bases outside gene matches: 6.

This clone is a singleton in its sample. The gene calls are TRBV30 and TRBJ1-2, with D possibly TRBD1 on 6 matching bases. The V end lost 2 bases, the J end lost 7 bases, and 14 bases lay between the germline ends. This CDR3 comprises 13 residues. Germline CDR1 GTSNPN, CDR2 SVGIG (reference sequence). The CDR3 coding sequence is TGTGCCTGGAGTTCCTTCGAGGGGGTTGGCTACACCTTC. This encodes CAWSSFEGVGYTF.

This clone has more than one count but fewer than ten. The V gene is TRBV10-3, the J gene TRBJ1-2; D is uncertain. The CDR3 is 12 residues long. Between the trimmed V and J ends, which lost 10 bases and 5 bases, there was a span of 14 bases. Germline CDR1 and CDR2: ENHRY and SYGVKD. The CDR3 nucleotides read TGTGCCAGTGGTGCGGAACCATATGGCTACACCTTC. Protein: CASGAEPYGYTF.

The chain joins TRBV10-1 to TRBJ2-7; 10 bases fit TRBD2. V was pared by 4 bases and J by 6 bases, with 6 bases of the junction left unmatched. This CDR3 contains 14 residues. Germline assignment: CDR1 WNHNN and CDR2 SYGVQD (reference sequence). This chain's CDR3 is CASSGSGGLSEQYF. CDR3 DNA: TGCGCCAGCAGTGGTAGCGGGGGGCTTAGCGAGCAGTACTTC.

V is TRBV4-3 and J is TRBJ2-7, with 10 positions matching TRBD2. The germline gives CDR1 LGHNA, CDR2 YSLEER. The CDR3 covers 16 residues. V shed 0 bases, J shed 3 bases, and the junction held 5 bases outside the gene matches. In DNA form, the CDR3 reads TGCGCCAGCAGCCAAGAGGCCCTAGCGGGAGTCTACGAGCAGTACTTC. Protein product: CASSQEALAGVYEQYF.

In this sample, this clone turned up a few times. CDR3 sequence (DNA): TGTGCCAGCAGCTTAGTTGTCGACAAGTACAGAGAGACCCAGTACTTC. Amino acid sequence: CASSLVVDKYRETQYF. The V call is TRBV7-9, the J call TRBJ2-5, with D uncertain. Deletions cut 1 base from V and 4 bases from J, with 16 bases between. There are 16 residues in the CDR3. CDR1 SEHNR and CDR2 FQNEAQ come from the germline V gene (reference sequence). Supplemented by reference TRBV7-9 and TRBJ2-5, the full variable domain reads DTGVSQNPRHKITKRGQNVTFRCDPISEHNRLYWYRQTLGQGPEFLTYFQNEAQLEKSRLLSDRFSAERPKGSFSTLEIQRTEQGDSAMYLCASSLVVDKYRETQYFGPGTRLLVL.

This clone has only a few counts. This sequence joins TRBV5-8 and TRBJ2-7, with 9 bases fitting TRBD2. Germline V CDR1 and CDR2: SGHTS, YDEGEE. The CDR3 spans 16 residues. V dropped 4 bases and J dropped 2; count of bases not matched to a gene: 10. In DNA, the CDR3 is TGTGCCAGCAGCCGCAGGATGGTAGCGGGGGCCTACGAGCAGTACTTC. Protein product: CASSRRMVAGAYEQYF.

The J gene is TRBJ2-2, the V gene TRBV5-4; the D is unclear. Trimming left V 3 bases short and J 5 bases short, with 8 bases between. This CDR3 is built from 13 residues. The V gene's germline CDR1 is SGHNT and CDR2 YYREEE (reference sequence). CDR3 amino acids: CASSYPLTGELFF. CDR3 nucleotides: TGTGCCAGCAGCTACCCACTTACCGGGGAGCTGTTTTTT.

The chain has TRBV6-5 and TRBJ2-7; D not certain. Trimming shortened V by 0 bases and J by 2 bases, and 8 bases separated the two germline ends. The CDR3 covers 14 residues. The V gene's germline CDR1 is MNHEY and CDR2 SVGAGI. CDR3 residues: CASSYSNSAYEQYF. CDR3 nucleotides: TGTGCCAGCAGTTACTCGAACTCCGCCTACGAGCAGTACTTC.

In this sample, this clone turned up a few times. The chain employs TRBV9 and TRBJ2-7; tentative D call: TRBD2 (6 bases). There are 15 residues in the CDR3. Germline V CDR1 and CDR2: SGDLS, YYNGEE. The V and J ends lost 3 bases and 0 bases respectively, with 13 bases between them. The CDR3 DNA is TGTGCCAGCAGCGAGAGGGGAGGTAGCTCCTACGAGCAGTACTTC. Amino acid sequence: CASSERGGSSYEQYF.

The sample holds a few counts of this clone. The V call is TRBV7-3, the J call TRBJ2-1; TRBD2 matches at 9 bases. J lost 8 bases, V lost 4 bases, and 6 bases had no gene match. The CDR3 extends over 14 amino acids. CDR1 is SGHTA, CDR2 FQGTGA, per germline. The CDR3 DNA follows: TGTGCCAGCAGCTCCAGTAGCGGGAGCTATGAGCAGTTCTTC. Translation gives CASSSSSGSYEQFF.

This clone was seen only a few times. The genes are TRBV6-4 and TRBJ2-1, with D perhaps matching TRBD2 (5 bases). Deletions cut 3 bases from V and 0 bases from J, with 9 bases between. CDR3 size: 15 residues. Germline V gene sequence: CDR1 MRHNA, CDR2 SNTAGT. CDR3 in DNA: TGTGCCAGCAGTGAACGGGAAAACTCCTACAATGAGCAGTTCTTC. It codes for CASSERENSYNEQFF.